A selection of T cell receptor beta chains follows, all from one sample in a study of OX40 agonist ivuxolimab in advanced cancers. The data were produced by immunoSEQ multiplex PCR, yet TCRdb's version contains in-frame clones alone and is incomplete. The sample lists about 110,000 clones, around 93% occurring once. This specimen was CD4+ or CD8+ T cells sorted from blood, taken in a trial of the OX40 agonist ivuxolimab. Every receptor here comes from an adult with an advanced solid tumor such as melanoma, head and neck, liver or kidney cancer. The CDR3 runs from the conserved cysteine through the conserved F or W. D genes are given only for firm matches. A row's size may be missing; if present it is once, few, many or a size class.

CDR3nt: TGCAGCGCTCGGACAGGCCCCTACGAGCAGTACTTC
CDR3aa: CSARTGPYEQYF
j_gene: TRBJ2-7
len: 12
d_gene: TRBD1
abundance: -
v_gene: TRBV29-1

CDR3nt: TGTGCCAGCAGCTTAGCGGGGGGGACCAGGGGCACTGAAGCTTTCTTT
CDR3aa: CASSLAGGTRGTEAFF
j_gene: TRBJ1-1
len: 16
d_gene: -
abundance: -
v_gene: TRBV7-2

CDR3nt: TGTGCCAGCAGCTTGGCGGGGCCAGATACGCAGTATTTT
CDR3aa: CASSLAGPDTQYF
j_gene: TRBJ2-3
len: 13
d_gene: -
abundance: -
v_gene: TRBV5-4

CDR3nt: TGTGCCAGCAGCTACTACAGGCTGACGAACACTGAAGCTTTCTTT
CDR3aa: CASSYYRLTNTEAFF
j_gene: TRBJ1-1
len: 15
d_gene: -
abundance: -
v_gene: TRBV5-1

CDR3nt: TGTGCCAGCAGTGACTCCCCGCGGACTACAGTCACAGATACGCAGTATTTT
CDR3aa: CASSDSPRTTVTDTQYF
j_gene: TRBJ2-3
len: 17
d_gene: -
abundance: -
v_gene: TRBV6-4

CDR3nt: TGTGCCAGCAGCACCTCTTTCTTGACCTTTTACAATGAGCAGTTCTTC
CDR3aa: CASSTSFLTFYNEQFF
j_gene: TRBJ2-1
len: 16
d_gene: -
abundance: few
v_gene: TRBV13

CDR3nt: TGTGCCAGCAGTTACTACTTGGGACAGGGGTTCACTGAAGCTTTCTTT
CDR3aa: CASSYYLGQGFTEAFF
j_gene: TRBJ1-1
len: 16
d_gene: TRBD1
abundance: -
v_gene: TRBV6-5

CDR3nt: TGCGCCAGCAGCTTGGAGGCCCAGAGCCAACAAGAGACCCAGTACTTC
CDR3aa: CASSLEAQSQQETQYF
j_gene: TRBJ2-5
len: 16
d_gene: -
abundance: -
v_gene: TRBV5-1

CDR3nt: TGTGCCACCAGCAGAGATCGGCAGGGGGGAGAGACCCAGTACTTC
CDR3aa: CATSRDRQGGETQYF
j_gene: TRBJ2-5
len: 15
d_gene: -
abundance: -
v_gene: TRBV15

CDR3nt: TGTGCCAGCAGCCCGGGGCAGAACTATGGCTACACCTTC
CDR3aa: CASSPGQNYGYTF
j_gene: TRBJ1-2
len: 13
d_gene: -
abundance: once
v_gene: TRBV5-6

CDR3nt: TGTGCCAGCAGTGTCCCCCCTCGGAACACTGAAGCTTTCTTT
CDR3aa: CASSVPPRNTEAFF
j_gene: TRBJ1-1
len: 14
d_gene: -
abundance: -
v_gene: TRBV2

CDR3nt: TGTGCCTGGAGGCCGTTGGGTTTGACAGATACGCAGTATTTT
CDR3aa: CAWRPLGLTDTQYF
j_gene: TRBJ2-3
len: 14
d_gene: -
abundance: -
v_gene: TRBV30

CDR3nt: TGTGCCAGCAGCGTAGCTGGTGCAGGATCCTACGAGCAGTACTTC
CDR3aa: CASSVAGAGSYEQYF
j_gene: TRBJ2-7
len: 15
d_gene: -
abundance: -
v_gene: TRBV9

CDR3nt: TGTGCCACCAGCAGTTCAGGGGCGTTCAGCTCTGGAAACACCATATATTTT
CDR3aa: CATSSSGAFSSGNTIYF
j_gene: TRBJ1-3
len: 17
d_gene: -
abundance: -
v_gene: TRBV15

CDR3nt: TGTGCCAGCAGTTCCGGTAGGGCCAACGTCCTGACTTTC
CDR3aa: CASSSGRANVLTF
j_gene: TRBJ2-6
len: 13
d_gene: -
abundance: -
v_gene: TRBV27

CDR3nt: TGTGCCCTAACTGAGGGGCCGGATGAGAGGGGCTACACCTTC
CDR3aa: CALTEGPDERGYTF
j_gene: TRBJ1-2
len: 14
d_gene: -
abundance: -
v_gene: TRBV7-9

CDR3nt: TGTGCCTTTACCCTCCCTTTCTCCTACAATGAGCAGTTCTTC
CDR3aa: CAFTLPFSYNEQFF
j_gene: TRBJ2-1
len: 14
d_gene: -
abundance: -
v_gene: TRBV30

CDR3nt: TGTGCCAGCTCGATACTAGCGGGAGGGCCTTATTTT
CDR3aa: CASSILAGGPYF
j_gene: TRBJ2-3
len: 12
d_gene: TRBD2
abundance: -
v_gene: TRBV18

CDR3nt: TGTGCCAGCTCAGGACAGGGAGTAAACATTCAGTACTTC
CDR3aa: CASSGQGVNIQYF
j_gene: TRBJ2-4
len: 13
d_gene: TRBD1
abundance: -
v_gene: TRBV18

CDR3nt: TGTGCCAGCAGCTTGGGACAGATAAGGGCGGGGAGCACAGATACGCAGTATTTT
CDR3aa: CASSLGQIRAGSTDTQYF
j_gene: TRBJ2-3
len: 18
d_gene: -
abundance: -
v_gene: TRBV5-4

CDR3nt: TGCGCCAGCAGCTTTAGTCGACAGGGGTCAGATACGCAGTATTTT
CDR3aa: CASSFSRQGSDTQYF
j_gene: TRBJ2-3
len: 15
d_gene: TRBD1
abundance: -
v_gene: TRBV5-1

CDR3nt: TGTGCCAGCACCAGCGAGGGACTCGGCAATCAGCCCCAGCATTTT
CDR3aa: CASTSEGLGNQPQHF
j_gene: TRBJ1-5
len: 15
d_gene: -
abundance: -
v_gene: TRBV6-6

CDR3nt: TGTGCCAGCAGCTTAGCGCAAGGGTGGGGGCCTGGGGCCCAGTACTTC
CDR3aa: CASSLAQGWGPGAQYF
j_gene: TRBJ2-5
len: 16
d_gene: -
abundance: -
v_gene: TRBV7-9

CDR3nt: TGCGCCAGCAGTAAGAGTACTAGCGGGAGCAGGGGCACAGATACGCAGTATTTT
CDR3aa: CASSKSTSGSRGTDTQYF
j_gene: TRBJ2-3
len: 18
d_gene: TRBD2
abundance: -
v_gene: TRBV10-2

CDR3nt: TGTGCCAGCTCACCTACCATGGACAGCACAGATACGCAGTATTTT
CDR3aa: CASSPTMDSTDTQYF
j_gene: TRBJ2-3
len: 15
d_gene: -
abundance: -
v_gene: TRBV18

CDR3nt: TGTGCCACCAGCAGGGACAGGGGTCCCTACGAGCAGTACTTC
CDR3aa: CATSRDRGPYEQYF
j_gene: TRBJ2-7
len: 14
d_gene: TRBD1
abundance: -
v_gene: TRBV15

CDR3nt: TGTGCCAGCAGCTTAGGCTCAACTAATGAAAAACTGTTTTTT
CDR3aa: CASSLGSTNEKLFF
j_gene: TRBJ1-4
len: 14
d_gene: -
abundance: -
v_gene: TRBV7-9

CDR3nt: TGTGCCAGCAGCTTAGTCTTAGGCGGGGGTGGCCAAAAGCAGTTCTTC
CDR3aa: CASSLVLGGGGQKQFF
j_gene: TRBJ2-1
len: 16
d_gene: TRBD2
abundance: -
v_gene: TRBV7-6

CDR3nt: TGTGCGGCAGGGGGTAATCAGCCCCAGCATTTT
CDR3aa: CAAGGNQPQHF
j_gene: TRBJ1-5
len: 11
d_gene: TRBD1
abundance: -
v_gene: TRBV30

CDR3nt: TGTGCCAGCTCTGCCGGGACAGACTACGAGCAGTACTTC
CDR3aa: CASSAGTDYEQYF
j_gene: TRBJ2-7
len: 13
d_gene: TRBD1
abundance: -
v_gene: TRBV18

CDR3nt: TGCGCCAGCAGCTTGGCTCCGGGCGCGGGAGACGAGCAGTACTTC
CDR3aa: CASSLAPGAGDEQYF
j_gene: TRBJ2-7
len: 15
d_gene: TRBD2
abundance: -
v_gene: TRBV5-1

CDR3nt: TGTGCCAGCAGCTCCCACGGGGGAACTGAAGCTTTCTTT
CDR3aa: CASSSHGGTEAFF
j_gene: TRBJ1-1
len: 13
d_gene: -
abundance: -
v_gene: TRBV13

CDR3nt: TGCGCCAGCAGTGAGTCTAGCAGCAGGCCCTACAATGAGCAGTTCTTC
CDR3aa: CASSESSSRPYNEQFF
j_gene: TRBJ2-1
len: 16
d_gene: -
abundance: -
v_gene: TRBV10-1

CDR3nt: TGTGCCAGCAGCCTCCGAGGCGGGTTCGAGCAGTACTTC
CDR3aa: CASSLRGGFEQYF
j_gene: TRBJ2-7
len: 13
d_gene: -
abundance: -
v_gene: TRBV11-2

CDR3nt: TGTGCCAGCTCAGTACTCGATGAAGCTTTCTTT
CDR3aa: CASSVLDEAFF
j_gene: TRBJ1-1
len: 11
d_gene: -
abundance: -
v_gene: TRBV6-5